The 10 T cell receptor beta chains in this list originate from one sample, sequenced in a study of T-cell memory formation after mild COVID-19. TCRdb re-analysed the 5' RACE reads in MiXCR, keeping a single row per CDR3 protein. The data contain 100,000 to 150,000 distinct CDR3 sequences, around a sixth of them seen just once; the ten biggest clones take up approximately 15%. The sequencing sample was made of PBMCs or a T cell subset sorted from them (not recorded which). These receptors came from an adult woman who had mild COVID-19 (a few samples of this study predate the infection). Cell type and time point are not known.

This clonotype occurred a few times. The chain uses TRBV20-1 and TRBJ2-3, with D perhaps matching TRBD1 or TRBD2 (6 bases each). The CDR3 contains 15 residues. V lost 0 bases, J lost 11 bases, and 21 bases lay in between. The germline V gene has CDR1 DFQATT and CDR2 SNEGSKA (reference sequence). CDR3 region: CSARDSGAMVYGQYF. The DNA for the CDR3 is TGCAGTGCTAGAGACTCGGGGGCGATGGTGTATGGGCAGTATTTT.

The rearrangement joins TRBV7-9 to TRBJ2-3, with a weak D call TRBD2 (5 bases). The length of the CDR3 is 15 residues. Trimming removed 6 bases at V and 2 bases at J, with 15 bases between. Germline CDR1 SEHNR, CDR2 FQNEAQ (reference sequence). This CDR3 reads CASSRLGGLTDTQYF. For the CDR3, the DNA is TGTGCCAGCAGTCGACTCGGAGGACTCACAGATACGCAGTATTTT.

This clonotype was seen only a few times. This chain joins TRBV21-1 and TRBJ1-1. TRBV21-1 is given as a pseudogene. The CDR3 length is 15 residues. The CDR3 reads CASSSQGAGRTEAFF. The CDR3 DNA sequence: TGTGCCAGCAGCTCCCAGGGAGCGGGAAGGACTGAAGCTTTCTTT.

The chain's CDR3 is CSASRQGTEAFF. CDR3 DNA sequence: TGCAGTGCTAGCCGTCAGGGAACTGAAGCTTTCTTT. V gene TRBV20-1 combines with J gene TRBJ1-1; tentatively, D is TRBD1 (5 bases). The germline CDR1 and CDR2 sequences are DFQATT and SNEGSKA (reference sequence). Trimming removed 3 bases at V and 5 bases at J, with 10 bases between. CDR3 length: 12 amino acids.

The chain combines TRBV20-1 with TRBJ2-7; D unclear. V lost 3 bases and J 0 bases, leaving 9 bases between the germline ends. This CDR3 contains 13 residues. Germline assignment: CDR1 DFQATT and CDR2 SNEGSKA (reference sequence). The chain's CDR3 is CSARVANSYEQYF. The CDR3 coding sequence is TGCAGTGCTAGGGTCGCTAACTCCTACGAGCAGTACTTC.

J is TRBJ2-3 and V is TRBV12-3 or TRBV12-4; D may be TRBD2 (6 bases). The CDR3 spans 13 residues. V was trimmed by 11 bases and J by 1 base, leaving 13 bases between them. The chain's CDR3 is CAGAEGRTDTQYF. The CDR3 nucleotides read TGTGCCGGTGCGGAGGGTCGCACAGATACGCAGTATTTT.

This clonotype was seen repeatedly, ten times or more. The genes are TRBV3-1 and TRBJ2-1; TRBD1 aligns across 8 bases. Trimming at V came to 6 bases and at J to 1 base, leaving 5 bases not matched to a gene. In germline, CDR1 is LGHDT, CDR2 YNNKEL (reference sequence). This CDR3 contains 15 residues. The CDR3 sequence is CASSFDRGSYNEQFF. For the CDR3, the DNA is TGTGCCAGCAGTTTCGACAGGGGATCCTACAATGAGCAGTTCTTC.

Ten or more counts support this clonotype. The chain combines TRBV27 with TRBJ2-5; D tentatively fits TRBD1 or TRBD2 (5 bases each). From germline, CDR1 is MNHEY and CDR2 SMNVEV (reference sequence). V was pared by 0 bases and J by 5 bases, with 7 bases between. The CDR3 covers 13 residues. CDR3 bases: TGTGCCAGCAGTTTATCGGGGGTGGAGACCCAGTACTTC. It encodes CASSLSGVETQYF.

V gene TRBV6-6 combines with J gene TRBJ1-5, with TRBD1 matching 7 bases. With V trimmed by 4 bases and J by 0 bases, 6 bases remained unmatched. The CDR3 totals 16 residues. Germline CDR1 is MNHNY and CDR2 is SVGAGI (reference sequence). The chain's CDR3 is CASSSLGGRSNQPQHF. In DNA form, the CDR3 reads TGTGCCAGCAGTTCGCTAGGGGGCCGTAGCAATCAGCCCCAGCATTTT.

This sequence joins TRBV12-3 or TRBV12-4 and TRBJ2-7; D unclear. The germline V and J ends were trimmed by 2 bases and 2 bases, with 16 bases remaining between them. This CDR3 region has 16 residues. The chain's CDR3 is CASSLSADRFTYEQYF. CDR3 coding DNA: TGTGCCAGCAGTTTATCGGCAGACCGGTTTACCTACGAGCAGTACTTC.